This TCR beta chain stems from a study of T cell changes during pregnancy in multiple sclerosis. TCRdb keeps only in-frame clones here, not all; method: immunoSEQ multiplex PCR. The repertoire consists of fewer than 55,000 clones, with around 90% occurring once and the leading ten covering around 0.48%. The clonotype originates from a female donor with multiple sclerosis, enrolled in a pregnancy study. Source: CD4+ T cells from peripheral blood mononuclear cells, taken in the third trimester of pregnancy.

For the CDR3, the DNA is TGTGCCAGCAGCACCCGGGGGGGCGGAGCCGGGGAGCTGTTTTTT. Its translation is CASSTRGGGAGELFF. V is TRBV9 and J is TRBJ2-2, with 8 bases lining up with TRBD2. V was clipped by 4 bases and J by 6 bases; unmatched bases: 8. CDR3 length: 15 residues. Germline-derived CDR1 and CDR2 are SGDLS and YYNGEE.